This entry lists 3 T cell receptor beta chains sequenced from one sample in a study of blood T cell repertoires in COVID-19. Profiled with immunoSEQ multiplex PCR; TCRdb holds only in-frame clones, not every one. Here the sample spans around 170,000 clones, about 80% being singletons. Sequenced: peripheral blood. All receptors come from a man between 65 and 85 years old with active or convalescent COVID-19.

The chain is built from TRBV18 and TRBJ1-1; 8 bases match TRBD1. Germline V lookup: CDR1 KGHSH, CDR2 LQKENI. CDR3 length: 16 amino acids. Unmatched junction bases numbered 9, after V lost 3 bases and J lost 3 bases. The CDR3 loop reads CASSPFSPDRDTEAFF. CDR3 coding DNA: TGTGCCAGCTCACCTTTCTCGCCGGACAGGGACACTGAAGCTTTCTTT.

The chain has TRBV2 and TRBJ2-5; 12 bases are shared with TRBD2. The length of the CDR3 is 15 residues. CDR1 and CDR2 from the germline V gene are SNHLY and FYNNEI. V gave up 4 bases and J gave up 3 bases; unmatched junction bases: 3. The CDR3 DNA reads as TGTGCCAGCAGTGTCAGGACTAGCGGGGAAGAGACCCAGTACTTC. This codes for CASSVRTSGEETQYF.

The rearrangement joins TRBV11-3 to TRBJ1-1; 9 nucleotides agree with TRBD1. The CDR3 runs 16 residues. The germline gives CDR1 SGHNT, CDR2 YENEEA. The junction had 3 bases not matched to a gene; V was cut back by 1 base and J by 0 bases. The CDR3 loop reads CASSLGGTGMNTEAFF. In nucleotides, the CDR3 is TGTGCCAGCAGCTTAGGGGGGACAGGGATGAACACTGAAGCTTTCTTT.